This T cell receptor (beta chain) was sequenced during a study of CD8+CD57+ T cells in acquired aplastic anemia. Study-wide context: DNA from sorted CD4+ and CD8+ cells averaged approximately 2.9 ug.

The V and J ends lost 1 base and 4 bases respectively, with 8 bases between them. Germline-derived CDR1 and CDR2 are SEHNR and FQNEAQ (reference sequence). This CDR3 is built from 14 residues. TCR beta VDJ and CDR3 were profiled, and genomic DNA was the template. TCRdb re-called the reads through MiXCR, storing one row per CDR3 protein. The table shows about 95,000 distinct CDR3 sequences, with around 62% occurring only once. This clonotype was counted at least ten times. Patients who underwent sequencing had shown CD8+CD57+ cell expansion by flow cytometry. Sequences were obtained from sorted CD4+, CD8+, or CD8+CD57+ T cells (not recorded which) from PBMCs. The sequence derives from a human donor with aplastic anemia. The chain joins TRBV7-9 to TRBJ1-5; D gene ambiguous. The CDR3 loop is CASSLGQSNQPQHF. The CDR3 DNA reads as TGTGCCAGCAGCTTAGGGCAGTCAAATCAGCCCCAGCATTTT.